Following are 19 T cell receptor beta chains from one sample sequenced in a study of PD-1 blockade in classical Hodgkin lymphoma. Following autologous stem cell transplantation, relapse occurred in every patient, and exposure to brentuximab vedotin varied. Only in-frame clones appear in the TCRdb table, and some are missing; sequencing was by immunoSEQ multiplex PCR. The sample consists of almost 100,000 clones, 80% to 95% of them appearing once. Specimen: peripheral blood mononuclear cells (PBMCs), collected at baseline. These receptors all stem from a human donor with classical Hodgkin lymphoma.

The chain employs TRBV19 and TRBJ1-1, with D perhaps matching TRBD1 (5 bases). Trimming removed 4 bases from V and 4 bases from J, with 10 bases in between. The CDR3 consists of 13 residues. The germline V gene has CDR1 LNHDA and CDR2 SQIVND (reference sequence). CDR3 in DNA: TGTGCCAGTAGTAAGAGCAGGGCCACTGAAGCTTTCTTT. Translating gives CASSKSRATEAFF.

This rearrangement joins TRBV10-3 to TRBJ1-1; D is perhaps TRBD1 (6 bases). The CDR3 length is 12 residues. The germline V and J ends were trimmed by 3 bases and 4 bases, with 6 bases remaining between them. Germline CDR1 reads ENHRY; CDR2 reads SYGVKD. The CDR3 here is CAISEQGTEAFF. CDR3 DNA: TGTGCCATCAGTGAACAGGGCACTGAAGCTTTCTTT.

The chain is built from TRBV10-2 and TRBJ1-1; TRBD1 matches at 10 bases. The V and J ends lost 11 bases and 2 bases, in that order; junction bases with no gene match: 11. Germline-derived CDR1 and CDR2 are WSHSY and SAAADI. This CDR3 region has 15 residues. CDR3 sequence reads: CASSGRDRGNTEAFF. CDR3 nucleotides: TGCGCCTCCTCAGGACGGGACAGGGGTAACACTGAAGCTTTCTTT.

The rearrangement uses TRBV19 and TRBJ2-3; tentatively, D is TRBD1 or TRBD2 (5 bases each). Germline CDR1 and CDR2: LNHDA and SQIVND (reference sequence). The CDR3 contains 15 residues. The V and J ends lost 3 bases and 2 bases respectively, with 12 bases between them. The CDR3 coding sequence is TGTGCCAGTAGTATCGGGGCAGGGTTCACAGATACGCAGTATTTT. Amino acid sequence: CASSIGAGFTDTQYF.

This sequence joins TRBV9 and TRBJ2-7, with a weak D call TRBD2 (6 bases). This CDR3 comprises 14 residues. Germline loops: CDR1 SGDLS, CDR2 YYNGEE. The V gene lost 0 bases and the J gene lost 0 bases, with 7 bases spanning the gap. The CDR3 is CASSVGGDSYEQYF. In DNA, the CDR3 is TGTGCCAGCAGCGTAGGCGGGGACTCCTACGAGCAGTACTTC.

In nucleotides, the CDR3 is TGTGCCAGCAGCTGGGACCCCGCCACAGATACGCAGTATTTT. This translates into CASSWDPATDTQYF. The rearrangement joins TRBV11-2 to TRBJ2-3, with D perhaps TRBD1 or TRBD2 (5 bases each). CDR1 and CDR2 from the germline V gene are SGHAT and FQNNGV. V was shortened by 4 bases and J by 2 bases, with 10 bases between the two germline ends. This CDR3 is built from 14 residues.

The chain couples TRBV11-2 to TRBJ2-3, with D tentatively TRBD2 (6 bases). From germline, CDR1 is SGHAT and CDR2 FQNNGV. The CDR3 spans 14 residues. V lost 2 bases to trimming and J lost 2 bases, with 8 bases between them. As DNA, the CDR3 is TGTGCCAGCAGCTTACGGGGGACCACAGATACGCAGTATTTT. Its translation is CASSLRGTTDTQYF.

The rearrangement joins TRBV4-1 to TRBJ2-3; TRBD1 aligns across 7 bases. The CDR3 loop spans 18 amino acids. Per germline, CDR1 MGHRA and CDR2 YSYEKL. J gave up 6 bases and V 4 bases, and 19 bases lay outside the gene matches. The DNA of the CDR3 is TGCGCCAGCAGCCGCCCGCCCGGGACAGCCCGCCCCACGGATACGCAGTATTTT. This sequence encodes CASSRPPGTARPTDTQYF.

V gene TRBV19 combines with J gene TRBJ2-3; 11 bases are shared with TRBD2. V was clipped by 9 bases and J by 6 bases; unmatched bases: 11. This CDR3 is built from 15 residues. CDR1 and CDR2 (germline): LNHDA, SQIVND (reference sequence). The CDR3 loop is CASGTSGSLWDTQYF. The CDR3 region has the DNA TGTGCCAGCGGGACTAGCGGCTCCCTTTGGGATACGCAGTATTTT.

The chain links TRBV7-3 to TRBJ1-1, with TRBD1 matching over 11 bases. Germline trimming cut 5 bases from V and 3 bases from J; bases unmatched to any gene: 20. Germline V gene lookup returns CDR1 SGHTA and CDR2 FQGTGA. The CDR3 loop spans 20 amino acids. The DNA for the CDR3 is TGTGCCAGCAGCCCAAGAACCTACAAAGCCGGGGACAGGGGGTACACTGAAGCTTTCTTT. It yields the protein CASSPRTYKAGDRGYTEAFF.

The rearrangement uses TRBV7-2 and TRBJ2-2; 7 bases are shared with TRBD2. The junction had 8 bases not matched to a gene; V was cut back by 6 bases and J by 4 bases. The germline V gene encodes CDR1 SGHTA and CDR2 FQGNSA. CDR3 length equals 15 residues. The CDR3 coding sequence is TGTGCCAGCAGGTCGGGGAGGGCCGGCACCGGGGAGCTGTTTTTT. Its protein product is CASRSGRAGTGELFF.

The chain couples TRBV10-2 to TRBJ2-1; the D is unclear. The CDR3 length is 13 residues. From germline, CDR1 is WSHSY and CDR2 SAAADI. V lost 6 bases, J lost 0 bases, and 6 bases lay in between. CDR3 region: CASSTISYNEQFF. The CDR3 DNA sequence: TGCGCCAGCAGCACTATCTCCTACAATGAGCAGTTCTTC.

The V call is TRBV9, the J call TRBJ2-1; possible D gene TRBD1, 5 bases. CDR1 is SGDLS, CDR2 YYNGEE, per germline. The CDR3 totals 14 residues. Trimming removed 4 bases at V and 9 bases at J, with 17 bases between. The DNA of the CDR3 is TGTGCCAGCAGCCCAGGGTCCATTACGGGTGAGCAGTTCTTC. The encoded protein is CASSPGSITGEQFF.

This chain's CDR3 is CASNPLGPTGRTADYGYTF. Here the CDR3 DNA reads TGTGCCAGCAATCCCCTGGGTCCGACAGGACGTACGGCTGACTATGGCTACACCTTC. V gene TRBV27 combines with J gene TRBJ1-2; the D gene is possibly TRBD1 (6 bases). The CDR3 is 19 residues long. V was trimmed by 7 bases and J by 3 bases, leaving 30 bases between them. Looked up from germline, CDR1 is MNHEY and CDR2 is SMNVEV (reference sequence).

This chain uses TRBV27 with TRBJ2-7, with 7 nucleotides matching TRBD2. V gave up 8 bases and J gave up 5 bases; unmatched junction bases: 12. CDR3 length equals 14 residues. Germline values: CDR1 MNHEY, CDR2 SMNVEV (reference sequence). CDR3 coding DNA: TGTGCCAGCTTTGCGGGCGGGAGTCGCGACGAGCAGTACTTC. It yields the protein CASFAGGSRDEQYF.

CDR3 DNA sequence: TGTGCCAGCAGCGTAGACGGGACTAGAAACAATGAGCAGTTCTTC. Encoded protein: CASSVDGTRNNEQFF. J is TRBJ2-1 and V is TRBV9; 8 bases line up with TRBD2. This CDR3 contains 15 residues. J lost 5 bases, V lost 0 bases, and 4 bases had no gene match. Germline V gene lookup returns CDR1 SGDLS and CDR2 YYNGEE. Using reference TRBV9 and TRBJ2-1 for the parts outside the CDR3, the full variable domain is DSGVTQTPKHLITATGQRVTLRCSPRSGDLSVYWYQQSLDQGLQFLIQYYNGEERAKGNILERFSAQQFPDLHSELNLSSLELGDSALYFCASSVDGTRNNEQFFGPGTRLTVL.

The chain combines TRBV9 with TRBJ1-3; D not certain. The CDR3 has 15 amino acids. V lost 0 bases to trimming and J lost 0 bases, with 7 bases between them. Germline V gene sequence: CDR1 SGDLS, CDR2 YYNGEE. As DNA, the CDR3 is TGTGCCAGCAGCGTAGCGTCTGACTCTGGAAACACCATATATTTT. Its protein product is CASSVASDSGNTIYF.

This clone was picked up a small number of times. Other nucleotide sequences from this sample produce the same CDR3. This chain connects TRBV6-5 to TRBJ1-2, with unresolved D. The CDR3 has 13 residues. The V and J ends lost 0 bases and 4 bases respectively, with 6 bases between them. The germline CDR1 and CDR2 sequences are MNHEY and SVGAGI. The CDR3 here is CASSYSGSYGYTF. The CDR3 DNA reads as TGTGCCAGCAGTTACTCTGGGTCCTATGGCTACACCTTC.

The chain has TRBV5-1 and TRBJ2-2, with no clear D. The V end was cut by 3 bases, the J end by 2 bases, with 17 bases between. Germline V gives CDR1 SGHRS, CDR2 YFSETQ. The CDR3 is made up of 17 amino acids. The CDR3 here is CASSYLVHNANTGELFF. In nucleotides, the CDR3 is TGCGCCAGCAGCTATCTTGTCCACAACGCCAACACCGGGGAGCTGTTTTTT.